Listed below are T cell receptor beta chains from one sample, sequenced in a study of early T cells in non-severe SARS-CoV-2 infection. TCRdb re-derived calls from the 5' RACE reads in MiXCR, one entry per CDR3 protein. Of some 29,000 distinct CDR3 sequences in the sample, less than 7.5% were seen once. The sequencing sample was made of whole blood. These receptors originate from an adult who was a healthcare worker with PCR-confirmed SARS-CoV-2 infection or an uninfected control (not recorded which). Both conserved end residues are part of each CDR3. Each record gives: V gene, J gene, D gene, clone size, CDR3 protein, CDR3 DNA. The D gene is left open where the match is weak. Clone size is stated in some rows and not others, as once, few, many or a class when expanded.

TRBV7-3	TRBJ2-3	NA	many	CASSFQSRGTVDTQYF	TGTGCCAGCAGCTTCCAGAGTCGAGGGACGGTGGATACGCAGTATTTT
TRBV11-2	TRBJ1-4	NA	many	CASSSMITGSMEKLFF	TGTGCCAGCAGCTCCATGATAACCGGGTCCATGGAAAAACTGTTTTTT
TRBV7-8	TRBJ2-7	NA	many	CASSLDRDSYEQYF	TGTGCCAGCAGCTTAGACAGGGACTCCTACGAGCAGTACTTC
TRBV9	TRBJ2-2	TRBD1	many	CASSVGPLDRRNTGELFF	TGTGCCAGCAGCGTAGGGCCTTTGGACAGGAGGAACACCGGGGAGCTGTTTTTT
TRBV28	TRBJ2-3	TRBD2	NA	CASTPGGLSIDTQYF	TGTGCCAGCACTCCCGGGGGGTTAAGTATAGATACGCAGTATTTT
TRBV7-2	TRBJ2-1	NA	NA	CASSLAYGDEQFF	TGTGCCAGCAGCTTAGCGTATGGCGATGAGCAGTTCTTC
TRBV7-9	TRBJ2-5	NA	many	CASSLLITGDQETQYF	TGTGCCAGCAGCTTACTCATCACGGGGGACCAAGAGACCCAGTACTTC
TRBV4-1	TRBJ2-5	TRBD1	few	CASSFQDRAQETQYF	TGCGCCAGCAGCTTTCAGGACAGGGCTCAAGAGACCCAGTACTTC
TRBV20-1	TRBJ1-5	NA	many	CSAKEGHVDQPQHF	TGCAGTGCTAAGGAAGGACACGTCGATCAGCCCCAGCATTTT
TRBV6-5	TRBJ2-6	TRBD2	medium-sized	CASRSGGSGANVLTF	TGTGCCAGCAGATCGGGGGGCTCTGGGGCCAACGTCCTGACTTTC
TRBV20-1	TRBJ2-3	NA	few	CSARPYSDTQYF	TGCAGTGCTAGGCCATACTCCGATACGCAGTATTTT
TRBV12-3/TRBV12-4	TRBJ2-3	TRBD1	many	CASSPEPGQGITDTQYF	TGTGCCAGCAGCCCTGAACCGGGACAGGGGATCACAGATACGCAGTATTTT
TRBV5-6	TRBJ2-3	TRBD2	NA	CASSFTLAGGTDTQYF	TGTGCCAGCAGCTTCACGCTAGCGGGGGGTACAGATACGCAGTATTTT
TRBV7-6	TRBJ1-2	TRBD1	medium-sized	CASRHWTGEDYGYTF	TGTGCCAGCAGGCATTGGACAGGGGAGGACTATGGCTACACCTTC
TRBV4-3	TRBJ2-1	NA	many	CASSQEPVGYNEQFF	TGCGCCAGCAGCCAAGAACCCGTGGGCTACAATGAGCAGTTCTTC
TRBV18	TRBJ1-6	NA	few	CASSPIGDNSPLHF	TGTGCCAGCTCACCGATCGGAGATAATTCACCCCTCCACTTT
TRBV19	TRBJ2-5	NA	many	CASGATQETQYF	TGTGCCAGTGGGGCTACACAAGAGACCCAGTACTTC
TRBV29-1	TRBJ2-3	NA	many	CRVLLRDTQYF	TGCAGGGTTCTCTTAAGGGATACGCAGTATTTT
TRBV11-2	TRBJ2-3	NA	many	CASSAFTDTQYF	TGTGCCAGCAGCGCCTTCACAGATACGCAGTATTTT
TRBV2	TRBJ2-3	TRBD1	many	CASSKDRLTSTDTQYF	TGTGCCAGCAGTAAGGACAGGCTGACTAGCACAGATACGCAGTATTTT
TRBV7-2	TRBJ1-4	TRBD1	NA	CASSPRTGVAEKLFF	TGTGCCAGCAGCCCGCGGACAGGGGTTGCTGAAAAACTGTTTTTT
TRBV20-1	TRBJ2-3	NA	NA	CSAEGSGRNTQYF	TGCAGTGCTGAGGGGTCAGGGCGAAATACGCAGTATTTT
TRBV9	TRBJ2-1	TRBD2	NA	CASSVLAGVGNEQFF	TGTGCCAGCAGCGTCCTAGCGGGGGTCGGAAATGAGCAGTTCTTC
TRBV5-6	TRBJ1-1	TRBD1	many	CASSSYSSGTGANTEAFF	TGTGCCAGCAGCAGCTACTCCTCCGGGACAGGGGCGAACACTGAAGCTTTCTTT
TRBV3-1	TRBJ1-1	NA	many	CASSQVGTEAFF	TGTGCCAGCAGCCAAGTAGGAACTGAAGCTTTCTTT
TRBV20-1	TRBJ2-1	TRBD1	few	CSADPGTVYNEQFF	TGCAGTGCTGACCCAGGGACAGTCTACAATGAGCAGTTCTTC
TRBV11-3	TRBJ2-3	TRBD1	many	CASSSEGTGGDTQYF	TGTGCCAGCAGCTCGGAGGGGACAGGGGGAGATACGCAGTATTTT
TRBV12-3/TRBV12-4	TRBJ1-1	TRBD1	many	CATRDRFSNTEAFF	TGTGCTACCCGGGACAGGTTTTCGAACACTGAAGCTTTCTTT
TRBV5-4	TRBJ2-5	TRBD2	many	CASSPYSGGRQETQYF	TGTGCCAGCAGCCCCTATAGCGGGGGGCGCCAAGAGACCCAGTACTTC
TRBV12-3/TRBV12-4	TRBJ2-2	TRBD1	NA	CASSLRTGHSGELFF	TGTGCCAGCAGTTTGAGGACAGGGCATTCCGGGGAGCTGTTTTTT
TRBV20-1	TRBJ2-7	NA	many	CSARDDMTYEQYF	TGCAGTGCTAGAGATGACATGACCTACGAGCAGTACTTC
TRBV27	TRBJ2-7	TRBD2	NA	CASSPFSSGGSYEQYF	TGTGCCAGCAGTCCCTTCTCTAGCGGGGGTTCCTACGAGCAGTACTTC
TRBV10-1	TRBJ2-1	NA	few	CASSGGNPLNEQFF	TGCGCCAGCAGTGGGGGGAACCCCCTCAATGAGCAGTTCTTC
TRBV9	TRBJ2-3	TRBD2	many	CASSPTSFDTQYF	TGTGCCAGCAGCCCGACTAGCTTTGATACGCAGTATTTT
TRBV12-3/TRBV12-4	TRBJ1-1	NA	NA	CASSPVIEDGAFF	TGTGCCAGCAGTCCCGTCATAGAGGATGGGGCTTTCTTT
TRBV28	TRBJ1-1	TRBD1	many	CASFLTTGQANTEAFF	TGTGCCAGCTTTCTCACCACGGGACAGGCGAACACTGAAGCTTTCTTT
TRBV9	TRBJ2-7	NA	many	CASSTGVTYEQYF	TGTGCCAGCAGCACGGGAGTCACCTACGAGCAGTACTTC
TRBV2	TRBJ2-5	NA	few	CASSELGGTETQYF	TGTGCCAGCAGTGAATTAGGAGGGACGGAGACCCAGTACTTC
TRBV7-9	TRBJ2-7	NA	many	CASNPSSGAYEQYF	TGTGCCAGCAACCCAAGTTCCGGGGCCTACGAGCAGTACTTC
TRBV18	TRBJ2-1	NA	few	CASSPNKYNEQFF	TGTGCCAGCTCACCCAACAAGTACAATGAGCAGTTCTTC
TRBV4-3	TRBJ2-7	NA	NA	CASSHMAESYEQYF	TGCGCCAGCAGCCATATGGCGGAGTCCTACGAGCAGTACTTC
TRBV4-3	TRBJ2-1	NA	many	CASSQDLGIEQLNEQFF	TGCGCCAGCAGCCAAGATCTCGGCATAGAGCAGCTCAATGAGCAGTTCTTC
TRBV30	TRBJ2-2	TRBD1	many	CAWRTRGLDTGELFF	TGTGCCTGGAGAACCAGGGGGCTAGACACCGGGGAGCTGTTTTTT
TRBV21-1	TRBJ2-3	NA	NA	CASSTPPAGGRTDTQYF	TGTGCCAGCAGCACCCCCCCTGCGGGGGGGCGCACAGATACGCAGTATTTT
TRBV10-1	TRBJ1-4	NA	many	CASSESTDNEKLFF	TGCGCCAGCAGTGAGTCTACGGATAATGAAAAACTGTTTTTT
TRBV18	TRBJ1-6	NA	NA	CASSRDGGANSPLHF	TGTGCCAGCTCCCGGGATGGCGGGGCTAATTCACCCCTCCACTTT
TRBV4-3	TRBJ1-4	NA	NA	CASSQAGSDQEKLFF	TGCGCCAGCAGCCAAGCAGGGAGTGATCAGGAAAAACTGTTTTTT
TRBV28	TRBJ2-3	NA	few	CASSATPGGALTDTQYF	TGTGCCAGCAGTGCTACCCCAGGGGGGGCCCTCACAGATACGCAGTATTTT
TRBV12-3/TRBV12-4	TRBJ2-5	NA	many	CASSPLDRIQETQYF	TGTGCCAGCAGTCCCCTAGACAGGATCCAAGAGACCCAGTACTTC
TRBV7-2	TRBJ2-3	NA	few	CASSLDSTADTQYF	TGTGCCAGCAGCCTCGACTCGACTGCAGATACGCAGTATTTT
TRBV11-2	TRBJ2-2	NA	few	CASSLEARELFF	TGTGCCAGCAGCTTAGAAGCTCGGGAGCTGTTTTTT